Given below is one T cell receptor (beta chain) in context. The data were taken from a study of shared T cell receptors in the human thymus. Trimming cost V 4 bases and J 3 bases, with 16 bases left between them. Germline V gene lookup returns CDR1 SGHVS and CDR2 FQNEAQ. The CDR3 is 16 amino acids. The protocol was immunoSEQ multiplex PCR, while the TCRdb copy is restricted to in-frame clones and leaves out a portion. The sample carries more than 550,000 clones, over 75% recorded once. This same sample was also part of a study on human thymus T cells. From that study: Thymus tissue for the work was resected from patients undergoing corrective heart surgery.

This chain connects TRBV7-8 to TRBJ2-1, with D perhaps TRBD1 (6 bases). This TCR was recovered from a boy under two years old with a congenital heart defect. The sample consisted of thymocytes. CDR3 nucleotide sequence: TGTGCCAGCAGCTATCAACCCCTACAGGGCTACAATGAGCAGTTCTTC. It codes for CASSYQPLQGYNEQFF.